The 20 T cell receptor beta chains presented below share a single source sample, sequenced in a study of vaccination effects on CD4 cells after COVID-19. Before any sequencing was done, the ViraFEST assay used viral peptide pools to expand antigen-specific CD4+ T cells. CD4+ T cell isolation took place after approximately 11 days of culture. Participants each got two BNT162b2 or mRNA-1273 vaccine doses. Clones were read by immunoSEQ multiplex PCR, and TCRdb kept only the in-frame ones, dropping some. The sample has approximately 65,000 clones; about 67% are singletons. These receptors' antigens are unknown. This specimen was CD4+ T cells from PBMCs cultured with HCoV-229E spike peptides, taken after COVID-19 vaccination. All receptors derive from a human donor who received a COVID-19 vaccine.

The V call is TRBV2, the J call TRBJ2-3; no clear D gene. V was trimmed by 8 bases and J by 7 bases, leaving 4 bases between them. The CDR3 spans 9 residues. Per the germline V gene, CDR1 is SNHLY and CDR2 is FYNNEI. The CDR3 bases are TGTGCCAGCGGGAATACGCAGTATTTT. Protein product: CASGNTQYF.

The V gene is TRBV6-5, the J gene TRBJ2-7; weak D call: TRBD1 (6 bases). CDR3 size: 14 residues. V shed 0 bases and J shed 6 bases, with 12 bases lying between them. Looked up from germline, CDR1 is MNHEY and CDR2 is SVGAGI. The DNA of the CDR3 is TGTGCCAGCAGTTACTCGAGTACAGGGCCCGAGCAGTACGTC. Amino acids: CASSYSSTGPEQYV.

The chain joins TRBV4-2 to TRBJ1-1; D possibly corresponds to TRBD1 (5 bases). The CDR3 runs 14 residues. Trimming left V 3 bases short and J 1 base short, with 9 bases between. CDR1 LGHNA and CDR2 YNFKEQ come from the germline V gene. The CDR3 sequence is CASSQGQWNTEAFF. The DNA of the CDR3 is TGTGCCAGCAGCCAGGGGCAATGGAACACTGAAGCTTTCTTT.

V usage is TRBV5-1 and J usage is TRBJ2-5, with D perhaps matching TRBD1 or TRBD2 (5 bases each). Trimming removed 0 bases at V and 2 bases at J, with 14 bases between. Germline CDR1 reads SGHRS; CDR2 reads YFSETQ. The CDR3 loop spans 16 amino acids. The CDR3 loop reads CASSLGGANLQETQYF. The CDR3 nucleotides are TGCGCCAGCAGCTTGGGAGGGGCTAACCTACAAGAGACCCAGTACTTC.

In this sample, this clone turned up a few times. This chain uses TRBV4-1 with TRBJ2-2, with a possible D match to TRBD1 (5 bases). V lost 1 base and J lost 0, with 9 bases in between. This CDR3 spans 16 amino acids. Germline CDR1 reads MGHRA; CDR2 reads YSYEKL. The CDR3 is CASSQVAGTNTGELFF. The CDR3 DNA sequence: TGCGCCAGCAGCCAAGTGGCAGGGACGAACACCGGGGAGCTGTTTTTT.

The rearrangement links TRBV24-1 to TRBJ2-1, with TRBD1 as a possible D gene (6 bases). V dropped 4 bases and J dropped 10 bases, with 13 bases sitting between them. The CDR3 is 13 amino acids. Germline V gene data show CDR1 as KGHDR and CDR2 as SFDVKD. The chain's CDR3 is CATSDTQGYEQFF. The DNA of the CDR3 is TGTGCCACCAGTGACACACAGGGTTACGAGCAGTTCTTC.

This sequence joins TRBV6-1 and TRBJ1-2, with D possibly being TRBD1 (5 bases). The V gene lost 2 bases and the J gene lost 4 bases, with 20 bases spanning the gap. The CDR3 runs to 17 residues. Germline assignment: CDR1 MNHNS and CDR2 SASEGT. DNA of the CDR3: TGTGCCAGCAGTGAATATGGTAGGGGCAGTTCCCCCTATGGCTACACCTTC. Encoded protein: CASSEYGRGSSPYGYTF.

This clone showed up just a few times. CDR3 sequence: CASLWVSGEAFF. The CDR3 DNA reads as TGTGCCAGCTTGTGGGTAAGCGGTGAAGCTTTCTTT. The V and J genes are TRBV2 and TRBJ1-1, with D unclear. V was pared by 8 bases and J by 7 bases, with 14 bases between. Looked up from germline, CDR1 is SNHLY and CDR2 is FYNNEI. CDR3 length: 12 amino acids. Filled out from reference TRBV2 and TRBJ1-1, the complete variable domain reads EPEVTQTPSHQVTQMGQEVILRCVPISNHLYFYWYRQILGQKVEFLVSFYNNEISEKSEIFDDQFSVERPDGSNFTLKIRSTKLEDSAMYFCASLWVSGEAFFGQGTRLTVV.

The J gene is TRBJ1-5, the V gene TRBV6-1; possible D gene TRBD1, 6 bases. V was cut by 1 base and J by 5 bases, with 9 bases left in between. The germline gives CDR1 MNHNS, CDR2 SASEGT. This CDR3 is built from 14 residues. Here the CDR3 reads CASSEGGGYQPQHF. CDR3 DNA sequence: TGTGCCAGCAGTGAAGGGGGGGGCTATCAGCCCCAGCATTTT.

This chain uses TRBV4-3 with TRBJ2-3; TRBD1 might be the D (7 bases). The length of the CDR3 is 15 residues. Trimming pared 4 bases from V and 4 bases from J, leaving 15 bases between. Per the germline V gene, CDR1 is LGHNA and CDR2 is YSLEER. CDR3 bases: TGCGCCAGCAGCCGCAGTACAGGGGAGGCAGATACGCAGTATTTT. Protein product: CASSRSTGEADTQYF.

The rearrangement uses TRBV5-4 and TRBJ2-1; 14 bases are shared with TRBD2. The CDR3 totals 17 residues. Germline-derived CDR1 and CDR2 are SGHNT and YYREEE (reference sequence). The V gene end was trimmed by 2 bases and the J gene end by 6 bases; junction bases not matched to a gene: 7. CDR3 loop: CASSLGTSGGSANEQFF. The DNA of the CDR3 is TGTGCCAGCAGCTTAGGGACTAGCGGGGGATCCGCCAATGAGCAGTTCTTC. The complete variable domain, with remaining parts taken from reference TRBV5-4 and TRBJ2-1, reads ETGVTQSPTHLIKTRGQQVTLRCSSQSGHNTVSWYQQALGQGPQFIFQYYREEENGRGNFPPRFSGLQFPNYSSELNVNALELDDSALYLCASSLGTSGGSANEQFFGPGTRLTVL.

The chain couples TRBV18 to TRBJ2-6; 9 bases line up with TRBD1. With 3 bases clipped from V and 2 bases from J, the junction kept 8 bases outside the gene matches. The germline V gene has CDR1 KGHSH and CDR2 LQKENI. The CDR3 is made up of 18 amino acids. This CDR3 is CASSPLGQGQPGANVLTF. The CDR3 DNA reads TGTGCCAGCTCACCTCTCGGACAGGGGCAACCTGGGGCCAACGTCCTGACTTTC.

The V gene is TRBV5-5, the J gene TRBJ2-3, with no clear D. The CDR3 extends over 15 amino acids. Germline V lookup: CDR1 SGHKS, CDR2 YYEKEE (reference sequence). V shed 1 base and J shed 2 bases, with 11 bases lying between them. The DNA for the CDR3 is TGTGCCAGCAGCTTGCGGCAGCGATACACAGATACGCAGTATTTT. This sequence encodes CASSLRQRYTDTQYF.

This clone was counted only a few times. The V and J genes are TRBV5-4 and TRBJ2-5; 9 nucleotides agree with TRBD2. Losses at the gene ends were 4 bases for V and 10 bases for J; bases not matched to a gene: 14. CDR3 length: 15 amino acids. Germline V CDR1 and CDR2: SGHNT, YYREEE (reference sequence). The CDR3 DNA follows: TGTGCCAGCAGCCCCACCAGCGGGGGGAAAGGTGGCCAGTACTTC. Its protein product is CASSPTSGGKGGQYF.

V and J are TRBV3-1 (or the pseudogene TRBV3-2) and TRBJ1-3; D not certain. Germline-derived CDR1 and CDR2 are LGHDT and YNNKEL (reference sequence). The CDR3 loop spans 15 amino acids. With 1 base removed from V and 4 bases from J, the gap between germline ends came to 11 bases. The CDR3 DNA reads TGTGCCAGCAGCCAAGTCGGCCAGTTCGGAAACACCATATATTTT. Translated, it gives CASSQVGQFGNTIYF.

The J gene is TRBJ2-1, the V gene TRBV28; TRBD1 aligns across 9 bases. The germline V gene encodes CDR1 MDHEN and CDR2 SYDVKM. The CDR3 totals 15 residues. Trimming cost V 6 bases and J 11 bases; bases outside gene matches: 14. The CDR3 loop is CASSRGPGQGKKQFF. The CDR3 DNA follows: TGTGCCAGCAGCCGGGGGCCGGGACAGGGAAAGAAGCAGTTCTTC. The full variable domain, in which reference TRBV28 and TRBJ2-1 provide the parts outside the CDR3, is DVKVTQSSRYLVKRTGEKVFLECVQDMDHENMFWYRQDPGLGLRLIYFSYDVKMKEKGDIPEGYSVSREKKERFSLILESASTNQTSMYLCASSRGPGQGKKQFFGPGTRLTVL.

CDR3 sequence reads: CATSEGRLVGPQETQYF. In DNA form, the CDR3 reads TGTGCCACCAGTGAGGGGAGACTAGTTGGCCCCCAAGAGACCCAGTACTTC. The chain joins TRBV24-1 to TRBJ2-5; possibly TRBD2 for D (6 bases). V was clipped by 4 bases and J by 1 base, with 18 bases between them. The germline V gene encodes CDR1 KGHDR and CDR2 SFDVKD. The CDR3 runs 17 residues.

This chain links TRBV30 with TRBJ1-1; D gene uncertain. CDR3 length equals 13 residues. The germline V gene has CDR1 GTSNPN and CDR2 SVGIG (reference sequence). Trimming removed 3 bases at V and 1 base at J, with 9 bases between. This CDR3 reads CAWSDAWNTEAFF. DNA of the CDR3: TGTGCCTGGAGCGATGCCTGGAACACTGAAGCTTTCTTT.

DNA for the CDR3: TGCGCCAGCAGCTTGGAGGGCGGGAAAGGCAATCAGCCCCAGCATTTT. Encoded protein: CASSLEGGKGNQPQHF. This chain links TRBV5-1 with TRBJ1-5; no clear D. The V end lost 0 bases, the J end lost 2 bases, and 12 bases lay between the germline ends. Germline-derived CDR1 and CDR2 are SGHRS and YFSETQ. The CDR3 spans 16 residues.

V usage is TRBV6-1 and J usage is TRBJ2-2; D unresolved. CDR1 is MNHNS, CDR2 SASEGT, per germline. The CDR3 totals 14 residues. V lost 2 bases to trimming and J lost 0 bases, with 4 bases between them. The CDR3 nucleotides read TGTGCCAGCAGTGAATTTTCGAACACCGGGGAGCTGTTTTTT. Its protein product is CASSEFSNTGELFF.